One and the same sample provided the 4 T cell receptor beta chains below, sequenced in a study of CD8+ T cells in alopecia areata. cDNA prepared by RNA extraction and subsequent reverse transcription served as the template for sequencing. Generated by immunoSEQ multiplex PCR, the TCRdb table keeps only in-frame clones and is missing some. The profile shows over 150,000 clones, 60% to 75% of them singletons. Described treatment: oral pan-JAK inhibitor, 5-10 mg twice daily. The specimen was CD4+ T cells sorted from blood, collected at week 24, from a patient treated with tofacitinib. The receptors shown here come from a human donor with alopecia areata.

The J gene is TRBJ1-1, the V gene TRBV19; TRBD1 agrees at 7 bases. Trimming at V came to 10 bases and at J to 0 bases, leaving 8 bases not matched to a gene. In germline, CDR1 is LNHDA, CDR2 SQIVND (reference sequence). The CDR3 is made up of 14 amino acids. The CDR3 nucleotides are TGTGCCACATCCAGGGGGATTATGAACACTGAAGCTTTCTTT. Amino acids: CATSRGIMNTEAFF.

CDR3 bases: TGTGCCAGCACCCGGGTCGGGGGCACAGATACGCAGTATTTT. Translation: CASTRVGGTDTQYF. The rearrangement joins TRBV6-5 to TRBJ2-3, with a tentative D call TRBD2 (5 bases). The CDR3 contains 14 residues. Germline CDR1 MNHEY, CDR2 SVGAGI. Trimming cost V 7 bases and J 1 base, with 12 bases left between them.

The chain is built from TRBV29-1 and TRBJ2-7, with no clear D. Trimming removed 7 bases from V and 0 bases from J, with 13 bases in between. The length of the CDR3 is 13 residues. Looked up from germline, CDR1 is SQVTM and CDR2 is ANQGSEA. The CDR3 is CSAASPSSYEQYF. CDR3 nucleotide sequence: TGCAGCGCCGCGAGCCCGAGCTCCTACGAGCAGTACTTC.

This chain links TRBV5-1 with TRBJ2-3; the D is unclear. Trimming shortened V by 0 bases and J by 2 bases, and 4 bases separated the two germline ends. The CDR3 has 13 residues. CDR1 and CDR2 from the germline V gene are SGHRS and YFSETQ. CDR3 in amino acids: CASSLDFTDTQYF. The CDR3 nucleotides read TGCGCCAGCAGCTTGGACTTCACAGATACGCAGTATTTT.